This T cell receptor (beta chain) is drawn from a study of T cell responses to AZD1222 COVID-19 vaccine. Findings of the study overall: White British ancestry dominated among donors, who included more females, and clonal diversity was possibly underestimated. At study baseline, merely five or six AZD1222 recipients were seropositive. Spike-wide coverage was observed for vaccine-associated CD4 TCRs, with dominant responses at 160-218 and 743-854.

About this clone itself: Its specificity is unknown.

V was pared by 2 bases and J by 1 base, with 7 bases between. The CDR3 runs 14 residues. Germline V gene lookup returns CDR1 SGHDT and CDR2 YYEEEE. TCRdb's copy holds only in-frame clones and misses some; the assay was immunoSEQ multiplex PCR. This sample has around 88,000 clones; around 88% occur once, and the top ten carry 10%. The input for sequencing was peripheral blood, taken on day 0 of MenACWY control vaccination. This TCR was sampled from an adult in good health. J is TRBJ2-4 and V is TRBV5-6; D perhaps matches TRBD1 (5 bases). CDR3 in DNA: TGTGCCAGCAGCTTCCCAGGGGCCAAAAACATTCAGTACTTC. It is translated as CASSFPGAKNIQYF.